The TCR beta chain described here comes from a study of metastatic and nonmetastatic thyroid tumors. Study overall: Repertoires from blood and tumor or nodule tissue of malignant and benign thyroid patients were compared.

This CDR3 contains 14 residues. The germline CDR1 and CDR2 sequences are KGHSH and LQKENI. Unmatched junction bases numbered 3, after V lost 3 bases and J lost 2 bases. Whole-study findings and limits: The reported finding was significantly higher TCR beta diversity in malignant thyroid tumors relative to benign nodules, in blood and tumor.

In the original analysis: What underpinned the distant-metastasis classifier for papillary thyroid cancer was the set of CDR3 differences across clinicopathological groups. With MiXCR, TCRdb reprocessed the PCR reads. These V and J calls are TCRdb output, not the study's own analysis. This sample yields 10,000 to 15,000 clones, of which approximately 30% are seen a single time; 15% to 19% belongs to the top ten. A remark on this clone: Its antigen is as yet unknown.

There were no patients who had received any treatment before thyroid surgery. The chain joins TRBV18 to TRBJ2-7; 8 positions match TRBD1. The sequenced sample was tumor tissue. This receptor was obtained from a male donor with papillary thyroid cancer or a benign thyroid nodule (not recorded which). Some clones in this sample may be carry-over from other donors' samples. For the CDR3, the DNA is TGTGCCAGCTCACCTTCGACAGGGGCCTACGAGCAGTACTTC. It translates to CASSPSTGAYEQYF.